The 20 T cell receptor beta chains below all came from one sample that was sequenced in a study of control samples from healthy donors and cancer patients. TCRdb keeps only in-frame clones here, not all; method: immunoSEQ multiplex PCR. The sample holds 95,000 to 100,000 clones, roughly 91% seen once. Sequencing was done on a sample of blood. The receptors stem from a man younger than 45 in good health.

The V and J genes are TRBV11-2 and TRBJ1-1; no firm D call. Per the germline V gene, CDR1 is SGHAT and CDR2 is FQNNGV. Trimming took 6 bases from V and 3 from J, leaving 17 bases between them. The CDR3 contains 15 residues. CDR3 DNA sequence: TGTGCCAGCAGTCCCACAAGGGTGAGGGACACTGAAGCTTTCTTT. Translating it yields CASSPTRVRDTEAFF.

The rearrangement joins TRBV20-1 to TRBJ1-1; D gene ambiguous. Germline V gives CDR1 DFQATT, CDR2 SNEGSKA (reference sequence). The V end was cut by 3 bases, the J end by 6 bases, with 11 bases between. This CDR3 is built from 12 residues. This CDR3 reads CSASRGSAEAFF. The CDR3, as DNA: TGCAGTGCTAGTAGAGGGTCGGCTGAAGCTTTCTTT.

The CDR3 sequence: CASSLPLGVGVGELFF. DNA of the CDR3: TGTGCCAGCTCACTACCCCTCGGGGTCGGAGTCGGGGAGCTGTTTTTT. The chain carries TRBV18 and TRBJ2-2, with D tentatively TRBD2 (5 bases). Germline V gene sequence: CDR1 KGHSH, CDR2 LQKENI. V shed 4 bases and J shed 7 bases, with 19 bases lying between them. The CDR3 has 16 residues.

V gene TRBV11-2 combines with J gene TRBJ2-5, with D possibly matching TRBD1 (7 bases). In germline, CDR1 is SGHAT, CDR2 FQNNGV. Trimming took off 5 bases at V and 5 bases at J, with 15 bases between the two ends. The CDR3 is 14 residues long. Written as DNA, the CDR3 is TGTGCCAGCAGCCGGGGGACAGCGAAGGAGACCCAGTACTTC. This sequence encodes CASSRGTAKETQYF.

V and J are TRBV7-2 and TRBJ2-6; D remains unclear. The CDR3 contains 15 residues. V lost 5 bases to trimming and J lost 5 bases, with 13 bases between them. Germline V gene sequence: CDR1 SGHTA, CDR2 FQGNSA. The CDR3 region has the DNA TGTGCCAGCAGCAAAGGGCCCGTACGGGCCAACGTCCTGACTTTC. Protein sequence: CASSKGPVRANVLTF. The full variable domain, in which reference TRBV7-2 and TRBJ2-6 provide the parts outside the CDR3, is GAGVSQSPSNKVTEKGKDVELRCDPISGHTALYWYRQSLGQGLEFLIYFQGNSAPDKSGLPSDRFSAERTGGSVSTLTIQRTQQEDSAVYLCASSKGPVRANVLTFGAGSRLTVL.

The V call is TRBV7-8, the J call TRBJ1-1; 7 bases fit TRBD1. The CDR3 length is 14 residues. Germline CDR1 and CDR2: SGHVS and FQNEAQ. After removal of 5 bases from V and 2 bases from J, the junction contained 5 bases not matched to a gene. CDR3 amino acids: CASSAGQSNTEAFF. DNA of the CDR3: TGTGCCAGCAGCGCGGGACAGTCAAACACTGAAGCTTTCTTT.

The rearrangement joins TRBV5-1 to TRBJ2-5; 9 nucleotides align to TRBD1. Germline V gene data show CDR1 as SGHRS and CDR2 as YFSETQ. V lost 4 bases and J lost 5; bases outside the gene matches: 9. The CDR3 totals 15 residues. The CDR3 here is CASSEGQGGVETQYF. The CDR3 DNA reads as TGCGCCAGCAGCGAGGGACAGGGAGGAGTCGAGACCCAGTACTTC.

The rearrangement links TRBV4-3 to TRBJ1-2, with 12 bases fitting TRBD1. Germline CDR1 and CDR2: LGHNA and YSLEER. Trimming cost V 1 base and J 5 bases; bases outside gene matches: 11. This CDR3 spans 18 amino acids. The CDR3 sequence is CASSQAPGQGARGYGYTF. DNA of the CDR3: TGCGCCAGCAGCCAAGCACCGGGACAGGGGGCGAGGGGGTATGGCTACACCTTC.

The chain joins TRBV11-2 to TRBJ2-7; TRBD2 aligns across 9 bases. With 5 bases clipped from V and 5 bases from J, the junction kept 10 bases outside the gene matches. This CDR3 has 15 residues. Germline V gives CDR1 SGHAT, CDR2 FQNNGV. The CDR3 region is CASSPKGLAGNEQYF. The DNA for the CDR3 is TGTGCCAGCAGCCCCAAGGGGCTAGCGGGAAACGAGCAGTACTTC.

This chain uses TRBV3-1 (or the pseudogene TRBV3-2) with TRBJ2-1; the D gene is possibly TRBD1 (6 bases). The CDR3 totals 15 residues. The V end was cut by 0 bases, the J end by 4 bases, with 10 bases between. Germline CDR1 and CDR2: LGHDT and YNNKEL (reference sequence). The CDR3 spells CASSQDLTGYNEQFF. In nucleotides, the CDR3 is TGTGCCAGCAGCCAAGACCTCACAGGGTACAATGAGCAGTTCTTC.

The chain has TRBV5-8 and TRBJ1-5; the D gene is possibly TRBD1 (5 bases). Per germline, CDR1 SGHTS and CDR2 YDEGEE. CDR3 length: 17 amino acids. The V end lost 4 bases, the J end lost 4 bases, and 21 bases lay between the germline ends. As DNA, the CDR3 is TGTGCCAGCAGCCTTCGGGGGAGCCCTCACCAAAATCAGCCCCAGCATTTT. Its protein product is CASSLRGSPHQNQPQHF.

The V gene is TRBV21-1, the J gene TRBJ2-7; the table's TRBD2 call for D was not verified on the DNA. TRBV21-1 is classified as a pseudogene. The CDR3 runs 13 residues. The CDR3 DNA sequence: TGTGCCAGCAGCAAAGAAGCGCTCTACGAGCAGTACTTC. Protein product: CASSKEALYEQYF.

This clone was picked up one time. The chain couples TRBV5-4 to TRBJ1-1; weak D call: TRBD1 (6 bases). Germline lookup yields CDR1 SGHNT and CDR2 YYREEE (reference sequence). This CDR3 spans 13 amino acids. V was shortened by 4 bases and J by 4 bases, with 11 bases between the two germline ends. This CDR3 is CASSQGFGTEAFF. Written as DNA, the CDR3 is TGTGCCAGCAGCCAGGGGTTTGGCACTGAAGCTTTCTTT.

This clone came up once. CDR3 region: CASRPVGRGGEKLFF. CDR3 in DNA: TGTGCCAGCAGACCGGTGGGGCGGGGAGGGGAAAAACTGTTTTTT. This chain links TRBV11-2 with TRBJ1-4, with D tentatively TRBD1 (5 bases). V lost 6 bases to trimming and J lost 8 bases, with 19 bases between them. Germline CDR1 is SGHAT and CDR2 is FQNNGV. The CDR3 is 15 residues long.

This clone was observed a few times. The chain combines TRBV6-6 with TRBJ2-1, with 8 bases identical to TRBD2. Germline CDR1 and CDR2: MNHNY and SVGAGI (reference sequence). This CDR3 is built from 18 residues. J was trimmed by 7 bases and V by 5 bases; bases with no gene match: 19. The CDR3 DNA reads TGTGCCAGCAGTCTACTAGCGGCTTCCGCCGGATCCCTGAATGAGCAGTTCTTC. Translation gives CASSLLAASAGSLNEQFF.

The V and J genes are TRBV5-5 and TRBJ2-7; D possibly corresponds to TRBD2 (5 bases). Per the germline V gene, CDR1 is SGHKS and CDR2 is YYEKEE (reference sequence). CDR3 length: 14 amino acids. The germline V and J ends were trimmed by 5 bases and 3 bases, with 15 bases remaining between them. The CDR3 sequence is CASSPSGVSYEQYF. The DNA of the CDR3 is TGTGCCAGCAGTCCCTCCGGGGTAAGCTACGAGCAGTACTTC.

The CDR3 DNA reads TGTGCCAGTAGAAGCCTCTCGAACACAGATACGCAGTATTTT. Its protein is CASRSLSNTDTQYF. This chain links TRBV19 with TRBJ2-3; D is undetermined. The V gene lost 6 bases and the J gene lost 2 bases, with 12 bases spanning the gap. Germline lookup yields CDR1 LNHDA and CDR2 SQIVND (reference sequence). The CDR3 consists of 14 residues.

V is TRBV27 and J is TRBJ1-4, with 11 bases matching TRBD1. V lost 3 bases to trimming and J lost 1 base; unmatched junction nucleotides: 7. This CDR3 spans 18 amino acids. Germline CDR1 reads MNHEY; CDR2 reads SMNVEV (reference sequence). The chain's CDR3 is CASSLRTGGAVTNEKLFF. For the CDR3, the DNA is TGTGCCAGCAGTTTGAGGACAGGGGGCGCGGTAACTAATGAAAAACTGTTTTTT.

The chain uses TRBV5-1 and TRBJ2-1, with D perhaps assigned TRBD1 or TRBD2 (6 bases each). Germline V gene sequence: CDR1 SGHRS, CDR2 YFSETQ. V lost 3 bases to trimming and J lost 8 bases, with 21 bases between them. This CDR3 is built from 16 residues. The CDR3 bases are TGCGCCAGCAGCTGGGGATATGGGGGGCTTAAAGATGAGCAGTTCTTC. Translation gives CASSWGYGGLKDEQFF.

The V gene is TRBV19, the J gene TRBJ2-7; 11 positions agree with TRBD2. The V gene end was trimmed by 5 bases and the J gene end by 4 bases; junction bases not matched to a gene: 10. The CDR3 loop spans 16 amino acids. Germline-derived CDR1 and CDR2 are LNHDA and SQIVND (reference sequence). CDR3: CASSPRVGLAVYEQYF. In DNA, the CDR3 is TGTGCCAGTAGTCCCCGGGTGGGACTAGCGGTTTACGAGCAGTACTTC. The variable domain in full, completed from reference TRBV19 and TRBJ2-7, reads DGGITQSPKYLFRKEGQNVTLSCEQNLNHDAMYWYRQDPGQGLRLIYYSQIVNDFQKGDIAEGYSVSREKKESFPLTVTSAQKNPTAFYLCASSPRVGLAVYEQYFGPGTRLTVT.